The rows below give T cell receptor beta chains drawn from one sample of a study of blood T cell repertoires in COVID-19. Measured with immunoSEQ multiplex PCR; TCRdb has only the in-frame clones, and not every one. The repertoire holds roughly 200,000 clones, with nearly 90% as singletons. Sample: PBMCs or T cells enriched from blood (not recorded which). Receptor source: a woman aged 30 to 39 with acute COVID-19. The CDR3 runs from the conserved cysteine through the conserved F or W.

CDR3 protein: CASSSGSNTEAFF; J gene: TRBJ1-1; V gene: TRBV7-3
CDR3 protein: CASSPGQANYGYTF; J gene: TRBJ1-2; V gene: TRBV6-5
CDR3 protein: CASRGSGGSSYEQYF; J gene: TRBJ2-7; V gene: TRBV6-5
CDR3 protein: CASSKQGMNTEAFF; J gene: TRBJ1-1; V gene: TRBV6-2/TRBV6-3
CDR3 protein: CASSLSTGQINYGYTF; J gene: TRBJ1-2; V gene: TRBV6-6
CDR3 protein: CASRSSAELGHEQYF; J gene: TRBJ2-7; V gene: TRBV6-5
CDR3 protein: CASSQDRGGYGYTF; J gene: TRBJ1-2; V gene: TRBV3-1/TRBV3-2
CDR3 protein: CASSVDGNTEAFF; J gene: TRBJ1-1; V gene: TRBV9
CDR3 protein: CASSPSTSVGGTQYF; J gene: TRBJ2-5; V gene: TRBV3-1/TRBV3-2
CDR3 protein: CASSYLQSYNEQFF; J gene: TRBJ2-1; V gene: TRBV6-5
CDR3 protein: CASSLRSSRQGASNQPQHF; J gene: TRBJ1-5; V gene: TRBV7-2
CDR3 protein: CASSYSKDSYGYTF; J gene: TRBJ1-2; V gene: TRBV6-5
CDR3 protein: CAGRVAGATGELFF; J gene: TRBJ2-2; V gene: TRBV7-2
CDR3 protein: CASSVDGGIGELFF; J gene: TRBJ2-2; V gene: TRBV9
CDR3 protein: CAWILTGQGIEGYTF; J gene: TRBJ1-2; V gene: TRBV30
CDR3 protein: CASSSDRGLPDTQYF; J gene: TRBJ2-3; V gene: TRBV2
CDR3 protein: CASDLSLTGSRAFF; J gene: TRBJ1-1; V gene: TRBV5-1
CDR3 protein: CASSLALSRNQPQHF; J gene: TRBJ1-5; V gene: TRBV11-2
CDR3 protein: CASSGGTSGGGLQETQYF; J gene: TRBJ2-5; V gene: TRBV9
CDR3 protein: CASRVEVGQETQYF; J gene: TRBJ2-5; V gene: TRBV27
CDR3 protein: CASRSGVGDNEQFF; J gene: TRBJ2-1; V gene: TRBV5-1
CDR3 protein: CASSSPRTGTVEKLFF; J gene: TRBJ1-4; V gene: TRBV6-5
CDR3 protein: CASSQDIRGLSYGYTF; J gene: TRBJ1-2; V gene: TRBV14
CDR3 protein: CASSRWGEAGELFF; J gene: TRBJ2-2; V gene: TRBV5-1
CDR3 protein: CATSGAFDPSWADTQYF; J gene: TRBJ2-3; V gene: TRBV24-1
CDR3 protein: CASSLRMNTEAFF; J gene: TRBJ1-1; V gene: TRBV7-2